Listed below are T cell receptor beta chains from one sample, sequenced in a study of blood T cell repertoires in COVID-19. Clones were read by immunoSEQ multiplex PCR, and TCRdb kept only the in-frame ones, dropping some. The sample includes about 300,000 clones, 85% to 90% of them seen just once. The sequencing input was peripheral blood. The receptors derive from a woman aged 25 to 39 with COVID-19, enrolled during active disease. CDR3s include the opening cysteine and the closing phenylalanine or tryptophan. A D gene is named only where the DNA matches it firmly.

D gene: .
J gene: TRBJ1-2
V gene: TRBV7-2
CDR3 protein: CASSLGVWGYTF

D gene: TRBD2
J gene: TRBJ2-1
V gene: TRBV7-3
CDR3 protein: CASSRRAGGGAYNEQFF

D gene: .
J gene: TRBJ2-3
V gene: TRBV2
CDR3 protein: CASKVSYGGSTDTQYF

D gene: TRBD1
J gene: TRBJ1-6
V gene: TRBV2
CDR3 protein: CASSQQGGSSPLHF

D gene: TRBD2
J gene: TRBJ2-1
V gene: TRBV6-4
CDR3 protein: CASSESMTSGVYNEQFF

D gene: .
J gene: TRBJ2-7
V gene: TRBV4-3
CDR3 protein: CASSRTQGSEQYF

D gene: .
J gene: TRBJ2-2
V gene: TRBV5-4
CDR3 protein: CASSKGTTGELFF

D gene: TRBD1
J gene: TRBJ1-6
V gene: TRBV14
CDR3 protein: CASSQETGWYNSPLHF

D gene: .
J gene: TRBJ1-1
V gene: TRBV19
CDR3 protein: CASSISVGGNTEAFF

D gene: .
J gene: TRBJ1-6
V gene: TRBV28
CDR3 protein: CASRLGATGSSPLHF

D gene: TRBD1
J gene: TRBJ1-1
V gene: TRBV2
CDR3 protein: CASSRDNRGTEAFF

D gene: .
J gene: TRBJ1-1
V gene: TRBV14
CDR3 protein: CASSVSLLMNTEAFF

D gene: .
J gene: TRBJ1-2
V gene: TRBV5-6
CDR3 protein: CASSLINPGRTTGGYTF

D gene: TRBD1
J gene: TRBJ1-2
V gene: TRBV2
CDR3 protein: CASSVDRGNYGYTF

D gene: TRBD1
J gene: TRBJ1-4
V gene: TRBV28
CDR3 protein: CASSPSGQGSNEKLFF

D gene: .
J gene: TRBJ1-2
V gene: TRBV25-1
CDR3 protein: CASSESATGFYGYTF